This passage covers 27 T cell receptor beta chains from one sample sequenced in a study of blood T cell repertoires in COVID-19. Measured with immunoSEQ multiplex PCR; TCRdb has only the in-frame clones, and not every one. There are hundreds of thousands of clones in the sample; less than 90% occur only once, and around 18% lies in the top ten. Specimen: peripheral blood. Every receptor here comes from a woman of 80 years or more with active or convalescent COVID-19.

The chain employs TRBV5-4 and TRBJ1-2; TRBD1 might be the D (5 bases). Germline loops: CDR1 SGHNT, CDR2 YYREEE (reference sequence). The ends were cut back, 1 base at V and 4 bases at J, with 14 bases in the middle. The CDR3 has 15 amino acids. The DNA of the CDR3 is TGTGCCAGCAGCTTGCTCACCACAGGACCCTATGGCTACACCTTC. It codes for CASSLLTTGPYGYTF.

The rearrangement uses TRBV4-1 and TRBJ1-2; maybe TRBD1 (6 bases). The CDR3 spans 15 residues. Germline lookup yields CDR1 MGHRA and CDR2 YSYEKL. V shed 0 bases and J shed 2 bases, with 10 bases lying between them. CDR3: CASSQERGQNYGYTF. The CDR3, as DNA: TGCGCCAGCAGCCAAGAGCGTGGACAGAACTATGGCTACACCTTC.

V usage is TRBV30 and J usage is TRBJ1-2; D gene unclear. This CDR3 has 14 amino acids. CDR1 and CDR2 (germline): GTSNPN, SVGIG (reference sequence). The germline V and J ends were trimmed by 2 bases and 4 bases, with 14 bases remaining between them. The CDR3 nucleotides read TGTGCCTGGAGTTTAAGCGGCAGCGTCTATGGCTACACCTTC. It codes for CAWSLSGSVYGYTF.

This chain connects TRBV3-1 (or the pseudogene TRBV3-2) to TRBJ1-2; D perhaps matches TRBD1 (5 bases). Trimming stripped 0 bases from V and 4 bases from J, with 18 bases between. This CDR3 region has 17 residues. The germline CDR1 and CDR2 sequences are LGHDT and YNNKEL (reference sequence). The CDR3 DNA reads as TGTGCCAGCAGCCAAGAGACCTGGAAGGGGTGGGTCTATGGCTACACCTTC. Amino acid sequence: CASSQETWKGWVYGYTF.

V and J are TRBV19 and TRBJ1-1; 7 nucleotides match TRBD1. V lost 5 bases and J lost 0; bases outside the gene matches: 6. Looked up from germline, CDR1 is LNHDA and CDR2 is SQIVND (reference sequence). The CDR3 contains 15 residues. CDR3 coding DNA: TGTGCCAGTAGTTTATTGGGGACAGTGAACACTGAAGCTTTCTTT. Translating it yields CASSLLGTVNTEAFF.

In nucleotides, the CDR3 is TGCGCCAGCAGCACCGGAGGCTCTGGGGCCAACGTCCTGACTTTC. Protein product: CASSTGGSGANVLTF. The gene calls are TRBV5-1 and TRBJ2-6, with a tentative D call TRBD2 (5 bases). This CDR3 comprises 15 residues. Germline CDR1 and CDR2: SGHRS and YFSETQ. V lost 4 bases to trimming and J lost 0 bases, with 8 bases between them. The variable domain in full, completed from reference TRBV5-1 and TRBJ2-6, reads KAGVTQTPRYLIKTRGQQVTLSCSPISGHRSVSWYQQTPGQGLQFLFEYFSETQRNKGNFPGRFSGRQFSNSRSEMNVSTLELGDSALYLCASSTGGSGANVLTFGAGSRLTVL.

V is TRBV18 and J is TRBJ1-2; TRBD1 aligns across 10 bases. Germline assignment: CDR1 KGHSH and CDR2 LQKENI. The CDR3 spans 14 residues. The trim removed 4 bases at V and 6 bases at J, leaving 5 bases unmatched. The CDR3 region is CASSQIGQGDGYTF. The CDR3 coding sequence is TGTGCCAGCTCACAGATCGGACAGGGGGATGGCTACACCTTC. Full variable domain (outside the CDR3, taken from reference TRBV18 and TRBJ1-2): NAGVMQNPRHLVRRRGQEARLRCSPMKGHSHVYWYRQLPEEGLKFMVYLQKENIIDESGMPKERFSAEFPKEGPSILRIQQVVRGDSAAYFCASSQIGQGDGYTFGSGTRLTVV.

The chain combines TRBV19 with TRBJ2-1; the D gene is possibly TRBD2 (6 bases). Germline-derived CDR1 and CDR2 are LNHDA and SQIVND (reference sequence). The CDR3 loop spans 13 amino acids. Deletions cut 6 bases from V and 4 bases from J, with 10 bases between. The DNA of the CDR3 is TGTGCCAGTAGCAGGAGCGGGTACAATGAGCAGTTCTTC. Amino acid sequence: CASSRSGYNEQFF.

The chain links TRBV5-4 to TRBJ2-7, with 9 bases matching TRBD1. Trimming cost V 4 bases and J 2 bases; bases outside gene matches: 10. Germline CDR1 reads SGHNT; CDR2 reads YYREEE (reference sequence). This CDR3 spans 16 amino acids. The CDR3 DNA reads as TGTGCCAGCAGCCCCTTCCCGGGACAGGGTGCCTACGAGCAGTACTTC. Translating it yields CASSPFPGQGAYEQYF.

J is TRBJ2-7 and V is TRBV7-9; 8 bases are shared with TRBD1. The V gene's germline CDR1 is SEHNR and CDR2 FQNEAQ (reference sequence). The J segment lost 1 base and the V segment lost 3 bases, leaving 8 bases of the junction unmatched. The CDR3 totals 16 residues. CDR3 DNA: TGTGCCAGCAGCTTCGGACAGGGCCCCATATCCTACGAGCAGTACTTC. It codes for CASSFGQGPISYEQYF.

The V gene is TRBV7-2, the J gene TRBJ2-7; tentatively, D is TRBD2 (6 bases). V lost 8 bases to trimming and J lost 6 bases, with 17 bases between them. This CDR3 spans 13 amino acids. Looked up from germline, CDR1 is SGHTA and CDR2 is FQGNSA. The CDR3 nucleotides read TGTGCCAGCTTCAACGGGCGGGGCGGCGAGCAGTACTTC. Its translation: CASFNGRGGEQYF. Using reference TRBV7-2 and TRBJ2-7 for the parts outside the CDR3, the full variable domain is GAGVSQSPSNKVTEKGKDVELRCDPISGHTALYWYRQSLGQGLEFLIYFQGNSAPDKSGLPSDRFSAERTGGSVSTLTIQRTQQEDSAVYLCASFNGRGGEQYFGPGTRLTVT.

The chain's CDR3 is CASSLSRGTEAFF. CDR3 coding DNA: TGTGCCAGCAGTTTAAGCAGGGGCACTGAAGCTTTCTTT. The rearrangement joins TRBV12-3 or TRBV12-4 to TRBJ1-1, with TRBD1 as a possible D gene (6 bases). The CDR3 sequence is 13 residues long. V dropped 2 bases and J dropped 4 bases, with 8 bases sitting between them.

The V call is TRBV3-1 (or the pseudogene TRBV3-2), the J call TRBJ2-5, with 15 bases fitting TRBD2. V shed 6 bases, J shed 9 bases, and the junction held 11 bases outside the gene matches. The germline V gene has CDR1 LGHDT and CDR2 YNNKEL (reference sequence). This CDR3 has 16 amino acids. CDR3 region: CASRPGLAGGSGAQYF. The CDR3 DNA reads TGTGCCAGCAGGCCCGGACTAGCGGGGGGGAGCGGGGCCCAGTACTTC.

The rearrangement joins TRBV28 to TRBJ2-7; D may be TRBD1 (5 bases). Germline V gives CDR1 MDHEN, CDR2 SYDVKM. The V and J ends lost 8 bases and 4 bases respectively, with 12 bases between them. The CDR3 is 12 amino acids. The chain's CDR3 is CASGKQEYEQYF. The CDR3 DNA reads as TGTGCCAGCGGGAAACAGGAGTACGAGCAGTACTTC.

This clone came up a few times. The chain carries TRBV5-1 and TRBJ1-1; possible D gene TRBD1, 6 bases. Germline CDR1 reads SGHRS; CDR2 reads YFSETQ. The CDR3 length is 14 residues. The V and J ends lost 3 bases and 1 base respectively, with 10 bases between them. CDR3: CASSSSGQNTEAFF. As DNA, the CDR3 is TGCGCCAGCAGCTCCTCGGGACAGAACACTGAAGCTTTCTTT.

The CDR3 DNA sequence: TGTGCCAGCTCATCAGCTACTGACAGGGGGAGATTCTACGAGCAGTACTTC. Protein product: CASSSATDRGRFYEQYF. The chain links TRBV18 to TRBJ2-7, with 9 bases lining up with TRBD1. J gave up 3 bases and V 5 bases, and 14 bases lay outside the gene matches. This CDR3 has 17 amino acids. Germline V CDR1 and CDR2: KGHSH, LQKENI.

This clone has a handful of counts. The V and J genes are TRBV30 and TRBJ2-2, with TRBD2 matching 9 bases. From germline, CDR1 is GTSNPN and CDR2 SVGIG (reference sequence). This CDR3 comprises 17 residues. The junction had 12 bases not matched to a gene; V was cut back by 3 bases and J by 4 bases. As DNA, the CDR3 is TGTGCCTGGAGCGGGGCTAGCGGGGTCCGCGGCACCGGGGAGCTGTTTTTT. Its translation is CAWSGASGVRGTGELFF.

V usage is TRBV28 and J usage is TRBJ1-2, with 9 bases lining up with TRBD1. This CDR3 is built from 15 residues. The germline CDR1 and CDR2 sequences are MDHEN and SYDVKM. Trimming at V came to 3 bases and at J to 5 bases, leaving 7 bases not matched to a gene. The CDR3 here is CASSLSTGGSYGYTF. Here the CDR3 DNA reads TGTGCCAGCAGTTTGAGTACAGGGGGCTCATATGGCTACACCTTC.

CDR3 protein: CAIGGRPPSYEQYF. CDR3 DNA: TGTGCCATCGGAGGGAGGCCCCCCTCCTACGAGCAGTACTTC. The chain uses TRBV28 and TRBJ2-7, with a tentative D call TRBD2 (6 bases). Per germline, CDR1 MDHEN and CDR2 SYDVKM. This CDR3 comprises 14 residues. Trimming shortened V by 10 bases and J by 0 bases, and 16 bases separated the two germline ends.

This clone was counted between two and nine times. J is TRBJ2-7 and V is TRBV29-1; D is perhaps TRBD2 (6 bases). Germline V gene lookup returns CDR1 SQVTM and CDR2 ANQGSEA. The CDR3 totals 15 residues. Trimming pared 0 bases from V and 3 bases from J, leaving 15 bases between. The CDR3, as DNA: TGCAGCGTTGAAGAATTGGAGGGAGCGGACTACGAGCAGTACTTC. Its protein product is CSVEELEGADYEQYF.

The chain links TRBV5-1 to TRBJ2-7, with 8 bases identical to TRBD2. Germline CDR1 reads SGHRS; CDR2 reads YFSETQ. The CDR3 runs to 15 residues. The V and J ends lost 4 bases and 6 bases, in that order; junction bases with no gene match: 12. CDR3 sequence (DNA): TGCGCCAGCAGCGTCGGAGGAGCGGGAGAATCCGAGCAGTACTTC. Translating it yields CASSVGGAGESEQYF.

The chain employs TRBV19 and TRBJ2-3; TRBD2 matches at 12 bases. Germline V gene sequence: CDR1 LNHDA, CDR2 SQIVND (reference sequence). The ends lost 1 base at V and 7 bases at J; junction bases unmatched: 15. The CDR3 runs to 19 residues. The CDR3 nucleotides read TGTGCCAGTAGTATAGGAGTCGGGGGAACTAGCGGGAGGTCGAATACGCAGTATTTT. Translating it yields CASSIGVGGTSGRSNTQYF.

The genes are TRBV4-3 and TRBJ1-1; no clear D. V lost 1 base and J lost 2, with 8 bases in between. The CDR3 is made up of 14 amino acids. CDR1 is LGHNA, CDR2 YSLEER, per germline. CDR3 residues: CASSQAGKNTEAFF. The CDR3 DNA reads as TGCGCCAGCAGCCAAGCCGGGAAAAACACTGAAGCTTTCTTT.

This chain links TRBV27 with TRBJ2-7; TRBD1 matches 10 bases. With V trimmed by 1 base and J by 3 bases, 3 bases remained unmatched. Germline lookup yields CDR1 MNHEY and CDR2 SMNVEV (reference sequence). CDR3 length: 15 residues. The chain's CDR3 is CASSLWGTGVYEQYF. Written as DNA, the CDR3 is TGTGCCAGCAGTTTATGGGGGACAGGGGTCTACGAGCAGTACTTC.

The chain is built from TRBV21-1 and TRBJ2-3; the table's D call, TRBD2, was not checked against the DNA. TRBV21-1 corresponds to a pseudogene. The CDR3 covers 14 residues. As DNA, the CDR3 is TGTGCCAGCAGCCCGGGATGGCCCCCCGATACGCAGTATTTT. As protein: CASSPGWPPDTQYF.

This rearrangement joins TRBV5-1 to TRBJ1-6; 10 bases are a match to TRBD1. Germline loops: CDR1 SGHRS, CDR2 YFSETQ. V was clipped by 0 bases and J by 11 bases; unmatched bases: 5. The CDR3 is 15 residues long. This CDR3 reads CASSLGDRGYPPLHF. CDR3 DNA sequence: TGCGCCAGCAGCTTGGGGGACAGGGGATATCCACCCCTCCACTTT.

The genes are TRBV12-5 and TRBJ1-6; 9 positions match TRBD1. Germline CDR1 is LGHNT and CDR2 is FRNRAP. With 1 base clipped from V and 7 bases from J, the junction kept 17 bases outside the gene matches. This CDR3 is 20 amino acids long. CDR3 sequence reads: CASGLGFHFSQGAKNSPLHF. CDR3 DNA sequence: TGTGCTAGTGGTTTGGGTTTCCATTTCTCACAGGGGGCGAAGAATTCACCCCTCCACTTT.